These 17 T cell receptor beta chains originate from one sample sequenced in a study of identical twins. MiXCR, applied by TCRdb to the 5' RACE reads, yields one record per CDR3 protein. The sample holds 510,000 or so distinct CDR3 sequences, approximately 16% seen once. Another study also made use of these data, one on yellow fever vaccine responses in identical twins.

Sequencing was performed on CD4+ T cells sorted from blood. These receptors came from a woman aged 18-29 years in good health.

This chain's CDR3 is CASTERDAPNSYNEQFF. The CDR3 coding sequence is TGTGCCAGCACCGAACGTGACGCGCCCAACTCCTACAATGAGCAGTTCTTC. The chain links TRBV12-3 or TRBV12-4 to TRBJ2-1; D unresolved. CDR3 length equals 17 residues. Trimming removed 7 bases from V and 0 bases from J, with 19 bases in between.

This clonotype has just a few counts. This chain connects TRBV6-1 to TRBJ1-2, with TRBD1 as a possible D gene (5 bases). Trimming removed 7 bases at V and 4 bases at J, with 25 bases between. Germline CDR1 MNHNS, CDR2 SASEGT. This CDR3 is built from 17 residues. In DNA, the CDR3 is TGTGCCAGCACCACGAGCTGGCAGGTCTATCAGGGCTATGGCTACACCTTC. Amino acids: CASTTSWQVYQGYGYTF.

This clonotype was recorded many times. V usage is TRBV12-3 or TRBV12-4 and J usage is TRBJ2-5; no clear D. The CDR3 runs 12 residues. Trimming removed 0 bases from V and 5 bases from J, with 4 bases in between. The CDR3 is CASSLAMETQYF. The CDR3 bases are TGTGCCAGCAGTTTAGCGATGGAGACCCAGTACTTC.

This rearrangement joins TRBV7-6 to TRBJ1-1; 8 bases align to TRBD1. The CDR3 extends over 14 amino acids. Germline-derived CDR1 and CDR2 are SGHVS and FNYEAQ. V shed 6 bases, J shed 5 bases, and the junction held 8 bases outside the gene matches. CDR3 DNA: TGTGCCAGCAGATCTCAGGGGGCAGGGACTGAAGCTTTCTTT. Protein product: CASRSQGAGTEAFF.

This clonotype was counted at least ten times. CDR3 sequence reads: CASTLQGRIEQYF. CDR3 DNA sequence: TGTGCCAGCACCCTGCAGGGGCGCATCGAGCAGTACTTC. The rearrangement uses TRBV12-3 or TRBV12-4 and TRBJ2-7; D might be TRBD1 (6 bases). V was pared by 7 bases and J by 6 bases, with 16 bases between. The CDR3 has 13 residues.

V is TRBV15 and J is TRBJ2-5; D ambiguous. Germline assignment: CDR1 LNHNV and CDR2 YYDKDF (reference sequence). Trimming took off 0 bases at V and 5 bases at J, with 4 bases between the two ends. This CDR3 is 12 amino acids long. In DNA form, the CDR3 reads TGTGCCACCAGCAGAGACTCGGAGACCCAGTACTTC. It encodes CATSRDSETQYF.

The chain carries TRBV7-8 and TRBJ1-4, with D unresolved. The CDR3 spans 16 residues. V lost 3 bases and J lost 2, with 13 bases in between. Germline V gene lookup returns CDR1 SGHVS and CDR2 FQNEAQ. The CDR3 nucleotides are TGTGCCAGCAGCTTCGTTGGGGTCGGTACTAATGAAAAACTGTTTTTT. Encoded protein: CASSFVGVGTNEKLFF. Drawing the rest from reference TRBV7-8 and TRBJ1-4, the complete variable domain is GAGVSQSPRYKVAKRGQDVALRCDPISGHVSLFWYQQALGQGPEFLTYFQNEAQLDKSGLPSDRFFAERPEGSVSTLKIQRTQQEDSAVYLCASSFVGVGTNEKLFFGSGTQLSVL.

This rearrangement joins TRBV25-1 to TRBJ1-3; D perhaps matches TRBD1 (5 bases). The CDR3 extends over 15 amino acids. The germline V gene encodes CDR1 MGHDK and CDR2 SYGVNS. V shed 6 bases and J shed 3 bases, with 15 bases lying between them. The CDR3 sequence is CASSPFGTLGNTIYF. The CDR3 DNA reads as TGTGCCAGCAGCCCCTTCGGGACGCTTGGAAACACCATATATTTT. Supplemented by reference TRBV25-1 and TRBJ1-3, the full variable domain reads EADIYQTPRYLVIGTGKKITLECSQTMGHDKMYWYQQDPGMELHLIHYSYGVNSTEKGDLSSESTVSRIRTEHFPLTLESARPSHTSQYLCASSPFGTLGNTIYFGEGSWLTVV.

This clonotype was counted between two and nine times. The V call is TRBV15, the J call TRBJ2-3, with 8 bases that match TRBD1. Germline assignment: CDR1 LNHNV and CDR2 YYDKDF (reference sequence). The CDR3 contains 16 residues. The trim removed 3 bases at V and 2 bases at J, leaving 7 bases unmatched. In DNA form, the CDR3 reads TGTGCCACCAGCAGTGAGACAGGGGCGAACACAGATACGCAGTATTTT. Encoded protein: CATSSETGANTDTQYF.

In regard to this clonotype: Sequence at one end of the junction differs from germline and may be a read error. The V and J genes are TRBV5-1 and TRBJ2-3, with 13 bases identical to TRBD2. The length of the CDR3 is 13 residues. Looked up from germline, CDR1 is SGHRS and CDR2 is YFSETQ. The CDR3 protein is CASSLAGTSGAGF. The CDR3 bases are TGCGCCAGCAGCTTGGCCGGGACTAGCGGGGCCGGCTTT.

The table lists this clonotype with a few counts. The gene calls are TRBV6-1 and TRBJ2-2; TRBD2 matches at 7 bases. CDR3 length: 15 residues. Unmatched junction bases numbered 2, after V lost 1 base and J lost 3 bases. CDR1 is MNHNS and CDR2 is SASEGT in the germline V gene. CDR3 DNA: TGTGCCAGCAGTGAAGGCGGGGGTGACACCGGGGAGCTGTTTTTT. Translated: CASSEGGGDTGELFF.

This clonotype was counted only a few times. V is TRBV29-1 and J is TRBJ2-3; TRBD1 is a possible D gene (6 bases). V was clipped by 7 bases and J by 3 bases, with 11 bases between them. The germline V gene encodes CDR1 SQVTM and CDR2 ANQGSEA. The CDR3 spans 12 residues. The CDR3 spells CSAVRGTDTQYF. The CDR3 bases are TGCAGCGCCGTCAGGGGAACAGATACGCAGTATTTT.

This clonotype has just a few counts. The CDR3 is CSARVLLAGGPIGTDTQYF. The DNA of the CDR3 is TGCAGTGCTAGAGTCTTACTAGCGGGGGGGCCGATTGGCACAGATACGCAGTATTTT. The chain recombines TRBV20-1 with TRBJ2-3, with 13 positions matching TRBD2. The CDR3 length is 19 residues. Trimming removed 1 base from V and 1 base from J; junction bases left unmatched: 11. From germline, CDR1 is DFQATT and CDR2 SNEGSKA (reference sequence).

The chain is built from TRBV7-2 and TRBJ2-1; possible D gene TRBD2, 6 bases. This CDR3 region has 14 residues. The germline gives CDR1 SGHTA, CDR2 FQGNSA. The ends were cut back, 6 bases at V and 7 bases at J, with 16 bases in the middle. The CDR3 DNA reads as TGTGCCAGCAGACCAGTGTGGCGGGATAATGAGCAGTTCTTC. This gives the protein CASRPVWRDNEQFF.

This clonotype was seen only a few times. The genes are TRBV3-1 and TRBJ2-7, with a tentative D call TRBD2 (6 bases). Trimming stripped 1 base from V and 6 bases from J, with 10 bases between. Germline assignment: CDR1 LGHDT and CDR2 YNNKEL (reference sequence). The CDR3 has 13 amino acids. CDR3 protein: CASSQGGGVEQYV. CDR3 nucleotides: TGTGCCAGCAGCCAAGGAGGAGGGGTCGAGCAGTACGTC.

In this sample, this clonotype turned up a few times. The chain couples TRBV5-1 to TRBJ2-2; D is ambiguous. The CDR3 consists of 14 residues. CDR1 and CDR2 from the germline V gene are SGHRS and YFSETQ. Trimming removed 3 bases at V and 7 bases at J, with 13 bases between. The DNA for the CDR3 is TGCGCCAGCAGCTCCCCACGGGTGAACGGGGAGCTGTTTTTT. It codes for CASSSPRVNGELFF.

This clonotype occurred a few times. J is TRBJ1-1 and V is TRBV6-6; D unresolved. Trimming cost V 0 bases and J 8 bases, with 10 bases left between them. Per the germline V gene, CDR1 is MNHNY and CDR2 is SVGAGI (reference sequence). This CDR3 comprises 13 residues. CDR3 sequence (DNA): TGTGCCAGCAGTTACTCGATTCCGGAAGAAGCTTTCTTT. This sequence encodes CASSYSIPEEAFF.